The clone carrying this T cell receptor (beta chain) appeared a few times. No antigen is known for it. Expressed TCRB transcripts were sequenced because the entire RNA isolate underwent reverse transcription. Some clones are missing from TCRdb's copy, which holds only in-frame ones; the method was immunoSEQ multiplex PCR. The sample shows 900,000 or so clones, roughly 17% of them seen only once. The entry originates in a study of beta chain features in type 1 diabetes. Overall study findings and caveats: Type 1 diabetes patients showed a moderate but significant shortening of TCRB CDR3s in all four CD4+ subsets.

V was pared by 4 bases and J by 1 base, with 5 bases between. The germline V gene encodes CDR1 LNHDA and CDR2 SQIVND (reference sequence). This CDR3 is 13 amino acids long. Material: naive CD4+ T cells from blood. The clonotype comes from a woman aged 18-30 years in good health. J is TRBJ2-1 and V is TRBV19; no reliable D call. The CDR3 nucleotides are TGTGCCAGTAGTAGCGGATCCTACAATGAGCAGTTCTTC. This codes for CASSSGSYNEQFF.